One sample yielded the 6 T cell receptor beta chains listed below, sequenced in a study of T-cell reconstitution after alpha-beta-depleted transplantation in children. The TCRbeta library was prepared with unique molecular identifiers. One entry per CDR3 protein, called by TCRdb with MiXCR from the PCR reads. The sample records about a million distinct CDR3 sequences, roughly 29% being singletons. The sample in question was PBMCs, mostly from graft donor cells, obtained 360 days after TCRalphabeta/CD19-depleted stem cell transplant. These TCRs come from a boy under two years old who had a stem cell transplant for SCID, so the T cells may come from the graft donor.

The CDR3 sequence: CASTPSGVYGYTF. DNA for the CDR3: TGTGCCAGCACCCCATCTGGAGTTTATGGCTACACCTTC. The J gene is TRBJ1-2, the V gene TRBV6-2 or TRBV6-3; no clear D. Germline V CDR1 and CDR2: MNHEY, SVGEGT. This CDR3 is built from 13 residues. The ends were cut back, 7 bases at V and 5 bases at J, with 14 bases in the middle.

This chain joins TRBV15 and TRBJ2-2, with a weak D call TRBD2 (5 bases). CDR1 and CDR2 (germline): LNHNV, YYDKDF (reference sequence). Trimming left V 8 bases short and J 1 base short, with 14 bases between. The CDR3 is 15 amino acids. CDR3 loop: CATRAGIQNTGELFF. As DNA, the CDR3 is TGTGCCACCCGCGCCGGGATCCAGAACACCGGGGAGCTGTTTTTT.

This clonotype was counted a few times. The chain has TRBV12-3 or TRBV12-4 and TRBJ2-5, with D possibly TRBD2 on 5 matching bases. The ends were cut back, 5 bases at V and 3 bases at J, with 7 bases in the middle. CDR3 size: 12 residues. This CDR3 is CASSTGEETQYF. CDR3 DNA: TGTGCCAGCAGTACCGGGGAAGAGACCCAGTACTTC.

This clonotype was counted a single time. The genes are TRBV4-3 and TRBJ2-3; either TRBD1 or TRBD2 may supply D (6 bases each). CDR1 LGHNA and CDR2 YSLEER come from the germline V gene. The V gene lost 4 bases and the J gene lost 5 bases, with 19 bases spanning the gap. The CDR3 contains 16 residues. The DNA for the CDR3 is TGCGCCAGCAGCCCCGCTTGGGGGGCCGTTGTAGATACGCAGTATTTT. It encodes CASSPAWGAVVDTQYF.

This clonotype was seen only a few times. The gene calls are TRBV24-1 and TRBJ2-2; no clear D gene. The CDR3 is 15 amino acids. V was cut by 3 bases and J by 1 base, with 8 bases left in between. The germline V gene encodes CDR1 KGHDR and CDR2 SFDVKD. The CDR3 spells CATSDHLGNTGELFF. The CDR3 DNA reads TGTGCCACCAGTGATCACCTCGGGAACACCGGGGAGCTGTTTTTT.

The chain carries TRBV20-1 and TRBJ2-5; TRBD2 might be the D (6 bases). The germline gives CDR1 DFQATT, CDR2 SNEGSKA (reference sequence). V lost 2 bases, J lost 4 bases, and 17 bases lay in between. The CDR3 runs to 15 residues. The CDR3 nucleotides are TGCAGTGCTAGAAAGGGCGGGGTCACTACAGAGACCCAGTACTTC. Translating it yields CSARKGGVTTETQYF.